The text below deals with one TCR beta chain. Its target is not known. One entry per CDR3 protein, called by TCRdb with MiXCR from the RT-PCR reads. The data hold around 710,000 distinct CDR3 sequences, with around 14% observed a single time. The CDR3 extends over 15 amino acids. The germline gives CDR1 MNHEY, CDR2 SVGAGI. Trimming removed 0 bases at V and 0 bases at J, with 8 bases between. The sample belongs to a study of response to subunit inactivated influenza vaccine. General study findings and limits: That few new T cells are recruited by each seasonal influenza vaccination was the authors' suggestion.

The sequence came from a man aged 45-65 years who received an inactivated influenza vaccine. The sample in question was PBMCs from blood, obtained around 14 days before vaccination. The J gene is TRBJ2-5, the V gene TRBV6-5; D gene unclear. This CDR3 reads CASSYSTADQETQYF. The CDR3 nucleotides are TGTGCCAGCAGTTACTCAACGGCAGACCAAGAGACCCAGTACTTC.